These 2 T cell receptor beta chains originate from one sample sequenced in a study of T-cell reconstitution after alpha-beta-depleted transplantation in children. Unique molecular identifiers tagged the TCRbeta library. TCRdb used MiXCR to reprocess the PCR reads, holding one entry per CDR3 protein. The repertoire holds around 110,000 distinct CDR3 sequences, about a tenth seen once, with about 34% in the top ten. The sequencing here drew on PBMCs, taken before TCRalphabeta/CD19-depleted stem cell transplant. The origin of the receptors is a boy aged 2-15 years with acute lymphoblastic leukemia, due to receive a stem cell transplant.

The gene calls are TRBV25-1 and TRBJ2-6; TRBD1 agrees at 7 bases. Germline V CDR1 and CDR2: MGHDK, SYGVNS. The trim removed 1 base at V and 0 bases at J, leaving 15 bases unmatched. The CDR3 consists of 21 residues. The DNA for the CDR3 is TGTGCCAGCAGTGAATCAGGAACCCGGGACAGTCCTGTCTCTGGGGCCAACGTCCTGACTTTC. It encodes CASSESGTRDSPVSGANVLTF.

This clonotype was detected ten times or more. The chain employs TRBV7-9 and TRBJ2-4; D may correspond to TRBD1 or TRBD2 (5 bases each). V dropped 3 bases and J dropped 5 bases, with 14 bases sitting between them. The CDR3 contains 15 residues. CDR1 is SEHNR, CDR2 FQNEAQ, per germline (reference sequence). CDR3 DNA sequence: TGTGCCAGCAGCTTGGAGGCAGGGTCGGAAAACATTCAGTACTTC. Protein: CASSLEAGSENIQYF.